Listed here are 26 T cell receptor beta chains from one sample, sequenced in a study of blood T cell repertoires in COVID-19 (dated by TCRdb to 2018 to 2020). The receptor library was made with the immunoSEQ multiplex PCR assay. In TCRdb, the immuneACCESS table is reduced to in-frame sequences with V and J assigned. These tables do not hold every clone; where another copy was compared, an unresolved V gene accounts for under half, and the others remain unexplained. The sample data list a few hundred thousand clones, and around 81% of these were observed just once. The ten biggest clones cover approximately 1.8% of the sample. Sequencing used peripheral blood. Receptor source: a man aged 30 to 45 who had recovered from COVID-19.

V and J are TRBV19 and TRBJ1-2; a weak D match, TRBD1 (6 bases). V was shortened by 4 bases and J by 3 bases, with 12 bases between the two germline ends. The CDR3 length is 14 residues. CDR1 and CDR2 from the germline V gene are LNHDA and SQIVND (reference sequence). Here the CDR3 reads CASSKQGRDYGYTF. CDR3 nucleotides: TGTGCCAGTAGTAAGCAGGGGAGGGACTATGGCTACACCTTC. The full variable domain, completed using reference TRBV19 and TRBJ1-2, is DGGITQSPKYLFRKEGQNVTLSCEQNLNHDAMYWYRQDPGQGLRLIYYSQIVNDFQKGDIAEGYSVSREKKESFPLTVTSAQKNPTAFYLCASSKQGRDYGYTFGSGTRLTVV.

J is TRBJ2-5 and V is TRBV19, with 7 bases that match TRBD1. V was pared by 4 bases and J by 7 bases, with 9 bases of the junction left unmatched. CDR3 length: 14 residues. CDR1 is LNHDA and CDR2 is SQIVND in the germline V gene (reference sequence). CDR3 coding DNA: TGTGCCAGTAGTACGGCAGCCTCAGGGGGGACCCAGTACTTC. It yields the protein CASSTAASGGTQYF.

The V and J genes are TRBV28 and TRBJ2-3, with 7 positions matching TRBD2. Trimming removed 5 bases from V and 6 bases from J; junction bases left unmatched: 11. CDR3 size: 15 residues. Germline V CDR1 and CDR2: MDHEN, SYDVKM. The CDR3 spells CASSGGGPRGDTQYF. The CDR3 bases are TGTGCCAGCAGTGGCGGGGGACCCCGCGGGGATACGCAGTATTTT.

The chain links TRBV6-5 to TRBJ1-1; D uncertain. Per the germline V gene, CDR1 is MNHEY and CDR2 is SVGAGI. V was pared by 2 bases and J by 1 base, with 8 bases between. The CDR3 spans 14 residues. CDR3 bases: TGTGCCAGCAGTTACGAGGGAGCGAACACTGAAGCTTTCTTT. This encodes CASSYEGANTEAFF.

The chain couples TRBV7-9 to TRBJ2-5, with 12 bases matching TRBD1. CDR1 SEHNR and CDR2 FQNEAQ come from the germline V gene (reference sequence). CDR3 length equals 16 residues. V shed 5 bases, J shed 4 bases, and the junction held 8 bases outside the gene matches. The CDR3 loop is CASSVGTGGLPETQYF. For the CDR3, the DNA is TGTGCCAGCAGCGTAGGGACAGGGGGCCTTCCAGAGACCCAGTACTTC.

The chain combines TRBV7-8 with TRBJ2-2, with 11 bases that match TRBD1. V shed 6 bases, J shed 3 bases, and the junction held 3 bases outside the gene matches. The CDR3 extends over 15 amino acids. The germline gives CDR1 SGHVS, CDR2 FQNEAQ. CDR3 region: CASREGQGDTGELFF. The CDR3 DNA reads as TGTGCCAGCAGGGAGGGACAGGGGGACACCGGGGAGCTGTTTTTT. The complete variable domain, with remaining parts taken from reference TRBV7-8 and TRBJ2-2, reads GAGVSQSPRYKVAKRGQDVALRCDPISGHVSLFWYQQALGQGPEFLTYFQNEAQLDKSGLPSDRFFAERPEGSVSTLKIQRTQQEDSAVYLCASREGQGDTGELFFGEGSRLTVL.

The CDR3 spells CATSDFRGKAFF. DNA of the CDR3: TGTGCCACCAGTGATTTCAGGGGCAAAGCTTTCTTT. The chain links TRBV24-1 to TRBJ1-1, with D perhaps TRBD1 (6 bases). The ends were cut back, 1 base at V and 9 bases at J, with 8 bases in the middle. The germline V gene encodes CDR1 KGHDR and CDR2 SFDVKD. This CDR3 is 12 amino acids long.

This clone was picked up a small number of times. The CDR3 nucleotides read TGTGCCAGTAGTGGACAGGGGGCTTTGAACACTGAAGCTTTCTTT. Translating gives CASSGQGALNTEAFF. The chain employs TRBV19 and TRBJ1-1; 11 bases line up with TRBD1. CDR1 is LNHDA and CDR2 is SQIVND in the germline V gene (reference sequence). CDR3 length: 15 amino acids. With 5 bases clipped from V and 0 bases from J, the junction kept 2 bases outside the gene matches.

V gene TRBV10-3 combines with J gene TRBJ1-1; the D is unclear. CDR3 length equals 12 residues. V dropped 5 bases and J dropped 5 bases, with 9 bases sitting between them. Germline V gene data show CDR1 as ENHRY and CDR2 as SYGVKD. CDR3 in amino acids: CAISRSGTEAFF. CDR3 DNA sequence: TGTGCCATCAGTAGATCAGGTACTGAAGCTTTCTTT.

The V and J genes are TRBV28 and TRBJ1-5; D perhaps matches TRBD1 (5 bases). The CDR3 runs 14 residues. The V end was cut by 8 bases, the J end by 9 bases, with 20 bases between. The V gene's germline CDR1 is MDHEN and CDR2 SYDVKM. For the CDR3, the DNA is TGTGCCAGCGGAGGAGGACGGGGGAGGGGGCCCCAGCATTTT. Its protein is CASGGGRGRGPQHF.

The J gene is TRBJ1-1, the V gene TRBV5-1, with D perhaps TRBD1 (6 bases). Germline CDR1 reads SGHRS; CDR2 reads YFSETQ. V lost 4 bases and J 5 bases, leaving 15 bases between the germline ends. The length of the CDR3 is 14 residues. This CDR3 is CASSNDRLGTEAFF. CDR3 DNA sequence: TGCGCCAGCAGCAATGACAGGTTGGGAACTGAAGCTTTCTTT.

This sequence joins TRBV19 and TRBJ2-5, with 9 bases that match TRBD2. This CDR3 region has 16 residues. With 5 bases clipped from V and 5 bases from J, the junction kept 12 bases outside the gene matches. Germline-derived CDR1 and CDR2 are LNHDA and SQIVND (reference sequence). CDR3 loop: CASSPLASGEGETQYF. The DNA of the CDR3 is TGTGCCAGTAGTCCCCTGGCTAGCGGGGAGGGGGAGACCCAGTACTTC.

J is TRBJ1-3 and V is TRBV15, with 8 bases that match TRBD1. The V and J ends lost 4 bases and 6 bases, in that order; junction bases with no gene match: 11. Germline V gene lookup returns CDR1 LNHNV and CDR2 YYDKDF (reference sequence). This CDR3 has 16 residues. The CDR3 reads CATSTLGQGPSNTIYF. The CDR3 bases are TGTGCCACCAGCACTCTAGGACAGGGACCTTCAAACACCATATATTTT.

Only one count was recorded for this clone. The chain links TRBV27 to TRBJ1-5; D may be TRBD1 (6 bases). The CDR3 totals 15 residues. Deletions cut 6 bases from V and 4 bases from J, with 16 bases between. Germline CDR1 MNHEY, CDR2 SMNVEV (reference sequence). The CDR3 DNA follows: TGTGCCAGCAGACCATTGGGGACACCAAATCAGCCCCAGCATTTT. The encoded protein is CASRPLGTPNQPQHF.

The V call is TRBV15, the J call TRBJ2-5, with D perhaps TRBD1 (6 bases). Trimming took 0 bases from V and 5 from J, leaving 13 bases between them. This CDR3 is 15 amino acids long. CDR1 LNHNV and CDR2 YYDKDF come from the germline V gene (reference sequence). CDR3 residues: CATSREGVRGETQYF. The CDR3 nucleotides read TGTGCCACCAGCAGAGAGGGGGTGAGGGGGGAGACCCAGTACTTC.

This clone was found once. The chain combines TRBV6-2 or TRBV6-3 with TRBJ2-3, with D possibly being TRBD2 (7 bases). V was clipped by 3 bases and J by 6 bases, with 13 bases between them. The CDR3 covers 14 residues. Germline lookup yields CDR1 MNHEY and CDR2 SVGEGT. CDR3: CASSYFGGRDTQYF. CDR3 bases: TGTGCCAGCAGTTATTTCGGGGGGCGGGATACGCAGTATTTT.

V gene TRBV19 combines with J gene TRBJ2-1, with unresolved D. The V end was cut by 3 bases, the J end by 6 bases, with 9 bases between. Germline V CDR1 and CDR2: LNHDA, SQIVND (reference sequence). The CDR3 extends over 13 amino acids. In DNA form, the CDR3 reads TGTGCCAGTAGTATTACGAGAGGCAATGAGCAGTTCTTC. It yields the protein CASSITRGNEQFF. The full variable domain, rest sourced from reference TRBV19 and TRBJ2-1, is DGGITQSPKYLFRKEGQNVTLSCEQNLNHDAMYWYRQDPGQGLRLIYYSQIVNDFQKGDIAEGYSVSREKKESFPLTVTSAQKNPTAFYLCASSITRGNEQFFGPGTRLTVL.

This CDR3 reads CASSLRLAGGPTDTQYF. The CDR3 DNA reads as TGTGCCAGCAGTTTACGGCTAGCGGGAGGACCCACAGATACGCAGTATTTT. The J gene is TRBJ2-3, the V gene TRBV27, with 11 bases matching TRBD2. Losses at the gene ends were 2 bases for V and 2 bases for J; bases not matched to a gene: 6. From germline, CDR1 is MNHEY and CDR2 SMNVEV (reference sequence). The CDR3 extends over 17 amino acids.

Only a few counts were recorded for this clone. J is TRBJ1-2 and V is TRBV28; D remains unclear. Trimming cost V 5 bases and J 5 bases, with 9 bases left between them. The CDR3 loop spans 12 amino acids. Germline CDR1 and CDR2: MDHEN and SYDVKM. This CDR3 reads CASSAGRYGYTF. CDR3 bases: TGTGCCAGCAGTGCCGGGAGATATGGCTACACCTTC.

V usage is TRBV2 and J usage is TRBJ1-6; 7 bases agree with TRBD1. This CDR3 is 12 amino acids long. V dropped 10 bases and J dropped 5; count of bases not matched to a gene: 2. CDR1 and CDR2 from the germline V gene are SNHLY and FYNNEI. The CDR3 DNA follows: TGTGCCACCGGGACAGATAATTCACCCCTCCACTTT. The encoded protein is CATGTDNSPLHF.

The rearrangement uses TRBV3-1 (or the pseudogene TRBV3-2) and TRBJ2-5; D gene ambiguous. V was cut by 8 bases and J by 4 bases, with 17 bases left in between. The CDR3 consists of 14 residues. The germline gives CDR1 LGHDT, CDR2 YNNKEL (reference sequence). CDR3 amino acids: CASESDMWSETQYF. The DNA of the CDR3 is TGTGCCAGCGAAAGCGATATGTGGTCAGAGACCCAGTACTTC.

This chain connects TRBV29-1 to TRBJ2-7; 8 bases match TRBD1. J lost 4 bases, V lost 4 bases, and 9 bases had no gene match. The CDR3 length is 14 residues. Germline assignment: CDR1 SQVTM and CDR2 ANQGSEA. The CDR3 bases are TGCAGCGTTGTAAAAGGGACAGGAGAATACGAGCAGTACTTC. It encodes CSVVKGTGEYEQYF.

The chain has TRBV6-5 and TRBJ1-1, with 8 bases aligning to TRBD1. V trimming: 0 bases; J trimming: 3 bases; junction bases outside the gene matches: 3. CDR1 and CDR2 (germline): MNHEY, SVGAGI. The CDR3 runs 15 residues. This CDR3 is CASSYSNRGDTEAFF. The CDR3 DNA reads TGTGCCAGCAGTTACTCGAACAGGGGGGACACTGAAGCTTTCTTT.

The chain employs TRBV11-1 and TRBJ2-5; D unresolved. The germline V gene encodes CDR1 SGHAT and CDR2 FQDESV (reference sequence). This CDR3 contains 13 residues. Trimming removed 1 base at V and 1 base at J, with 4 bases between. CDR3 sequence reads: CASSLDSQETQYF. The DNA for the CDR3 is TGTGCCAGCAGCTTAGACAGCCAAGAGACCCAGTACTTC.

This rearrangement joins TRBV18 to TRBJ1-6; TRBD1 agrees at 12 bases. The CDR3 length is 15 residues. The trim removed 4 bases at V and 10 bases at J, leaving 5 bases unmatched. Per germline, CDR1 KGHSH and CDR2 LQKENI. The chain's CDR3 is CASSQGTGGDSPLHF. The CDR3 nucleotides are TGTGCCAGCTCACAGGGGACAGGGGGCGACTCACCCCTCCACTTT.

The chain is built from TRBV5-6 and TRBJ2-5; TRBD2 is a possible D gene (6 bases). Trimming left V 2 bases short and J 3 bases short, with 8 bases between. The CDR3 has 13 amino acids. Germline CDR1 and CDR2: SGHDT and YYEEEE. CDR3 sequence: CASSLGTEETQYF. In nucleotides, the CDR3 is TGTGCCAGCAGCTTAGGGACTGAAGAGACCCAGTACTTC.